The TCR beta chain described here comes from a study of blood T cell repertoires in COVID-19. On the study more broadly: The United States, Italy and Spain were the sources of the acute and convalescent COVID-19 samples. Nucleic acid was either cDNA or gDNA, and it came from T cells, B-cell-depleted T cells, or PBMCs.

The authors' processing: Estimates of nucleated cell counts were drawn from the amplification of reference gene primers. Some clones are missing from TCRdb's copy, which holds only in-frame ones; the method was immunoSEQ multiplex PCR. The D gene and trimming were derived from the DNA, and the V and J assignments and clone size from that table. The data show roughly 100,000 clones, around 84% seen once. Germline V CDR1 and CDR2: MDHEN, SYDVKM. V shed 2 bases, J shed 5 bases, and the junction held 5 bases outside the gene matches. CDR3 length equals 16 residues. The gene calls are TRBV28 and TRBJ1-6; 8 nucleotides agree with TRBD1. The TCR sequence derives from a human donor in a cohort sampled during active COVID-19. Sequencing was carried out using peripheral blood. The chain's CDR3 is CASSLIDRGHNSPLHF. As DNA, the CDR3 is TGTGCCAGCAGTTTAATCGACAGGGGACATAATTCACCCCTCCACTTT.